The 13 T cell receptor beta chains given below trace back to one sample, sequenced in a study of T cell repertoires in cytomegalovirus infection (dated 2019 in TCRdb). The sequencer listed for this sample is Illumina HiSeq 1500. TCRdb's own reprocessing of the public reads used fastp at Q25 and MiXCR and kept productive beta chains. Every entry covers one CDR3 protein and lists the most common genes and DNA from its rows. In this sample the table shows around 120,000 distinct CDR3 sequences, roughly 39% of which occur a single time. Roughly 70% of the sample comes from the top ten. This specimen's treatment or condition label, interpreted: in vitro stimulation with specific CMV peptide epitopes to enrich CMV-specific T cells. These receptors have no identified antigens. The source material was CD8+ T cells from cultured PBMCs, sampled from culture after CMV antigen stimulation. These receptors originate from a human donor in good health (CMV status not recorded). Some clones in this sample may be carry-over from other donors' samples.

The chain is built from TRBV28 and TRBJ2-2, with D possibly being TRBD1 or TRBD2 (5 bases each). Germline V lookup: CDR1 MDHEN, CDR2 SYDVKM. There are 14 residues in the CDR3. V lost 2 bases, J lost 3 bases, and 7 bases lay in between. The CDR3 loop is CASSLRGDTGELFF. Here the CDR3 DNA reads TGTGCCAGCAGTTTACGGGGCGACACCGGGGAGCTGTTTTTT. Combining the CDR3 with reference TRBV28 and TRBJ2-2 gives the whole variable domain DVKVTQSSRYLVKRTGEKVFLECVQDMDHENMFWYRQDPGLGLRLIYFSYDVKMKEKGDIPEGYSVSREKKERFSLILESASTNQTSMYLCASSLRGDTGELFFGEGSRLTVL.

This clonotype has a handful of counts. V gene TRBV29-1 combines with J gene TRBJ2-7; D unclear. CDR3 length: 11 amino acids. Looked up from germline, CDR1 is SQVTM and CDR2 is ANQGSEA. V was trimmed by 5 bases and J by 6 bases, leaving 11 bases between them. As DNA, the CDR3 is TGCAGCGTTATAATTAGAAGCGAGCAGTACTTC. It yields the protein CSVIIRSEQYF.

This clonotype occurred a few times. The V gene is TRBV6-6, the J gene TRBJ2-7; TRBD1 agrees at 9 bases. The germline CDR1 and CDR2 sequences are MNHNY and SVGAGI (reference sequence). This CDR3 has 15 amino acids. V shed 4 bases, J shed 5 bases, and the junction held 9 bases outside the gene matches. CDR3 sequence (DNA): TGTGCCAGCAGTTCCCCGGGACAGGGTAACCACGAGCAGTACTTC. It translates to CASSSPGQGNHEQYF.

In its sample, this clonotype is large. V usage is TRBV7-8 and J usage is TRBJ2-3; D is unclear. Germline CDR1 reads SGHVS; CDR2 reads FQNEAQ. The CDR3 covers 15 residues. Trimming left V 5 bases short and J 5 bases short, with 17 bases between. CDR3: CASSLTGSLGDTQYF. Here the CDR3 DNA reads TGTGCCAGCAGCCTCACCGGGTCCCTGGGAGATACGCAGTATTTT.

Many counts were recorded for this clonotype. The J gene is TRBJ2-5, the V gene TRBV10-3; the match to TRBD1 covers 7 bases. V shed 5 bases and J 1 base; nucleotides not matched to a gene: 10. Germline V gene sequence: CDR1 ENHRY, CDR2 SYGVKD. The length of the CDR3 is 16 residues. Written as DNA, the CDR3 is TGTGCCATCAGTACTCCGGGACAGAATCGCCAAGAGACCCAGTACTTC. Protein: CAISTPGQNRQETQYF.

The chain is built from TRBV5-6 and TRBJ2-1; D gene unclear. Between the trimmed V and J ends, which lost 1 base and 8 bases, there was a span of 4 bases. Germline lookup yields CDR1 SGHDT and CDR2 YYEEEE. This CDR3 is 11 amino acids long. The CDR3 DNA sequence: TGTGCCAGCAGCTTGTTCTATGAGCAGTTCTTC. It is translated as CASSLFYEQFF.

This clonotype came up a few times. This chain uses TRBV2 with TRBJ1-5; the D is unclear. CDR1 and CDR2 from the germline V gene are SNHLY and FYNNEI. Trimming pared 2 bases from V and 1 base from J, leaving 15 bases between. The CDR3 is 17 residues long. The CDR3 region is CASSETSVMKSNQPQHF. The CDR3 nucleotides read TGTGCCAGCAGTGAAACCTCGGTAATGAAAAGCAATCAGCCCCAGCATTTT.

This clonotype was seen more than once but under ten times. The chain joins TRBV7-9 to TRBJ2-5; D uncertain. The CDR3 length is 13 residues. The germline gives CDR1 SEHNR, CDR2 FQNEAQ (reference sequence). V dropped 5 bases and J dropped 0 bases, with 7 bases sitting between them. As DNA, the CDR3 is TGTGCCAGCAGCCCAACGTACCAAGAGACCCAGTACTTC. Amino acids: CASSPTYQETQYF.

This clonotype was picked up a small number of times. The chain links TRBV29-1 to TRBJ1-1; D is possibly TRBD1 (5 bases). The germline CDR1 and CDR2 sequences are SQVTM and ANQGSEA. This CDR3 is built from 14 residues. The germline V and J ends were trimmed by 6 bases and 0 bases, with 14 bases remaining between them. The CDR3 protein is CSVAGTALNTEAFF. The CDR3, as DNA: TGCAGCGTGGCCGGGACGGCGTTGAACACTGAAGCTTTCTTT.

CDR3: CASTPDRGRLETQYF. The CDR3 nucleotides are TGTGCCAGCACCCCGGACAGGGGGCGCCTGGAGACCCAGTACTTC. The chain recombines TRBV7-2 with TRBJ2-5; TRBD1 matches 11 bases. The germline CDR1 and CDR2 sequences are SGHTA and FQGNSA. The trim removed 7 bases at V and 5 bases at J, leaving 9 bases unmatched. This CDR3 has 15 amino acids.

Only a few counts were recorded for this clonotype. This sequence joins TRBV28 and TRBJ1-1; no reliable D call. The CDR3 runs to 15 residues. Trimming took off 5 bases at V and 7 bases at J, with 20 bases between the two ends. Per germline, CDR1 MDHEN and CDR2 SYDVKM. The DNA of the CDR3 is TGTGCCAGCAGTCCGCCCGGTCGAGGGCATATTGAAGCTTTCTTT. Encoded protein: CASSPPGRGHIEAFF.

The V and J genes are TRBV7-9 and TRBJ1-2, with D unclear. Germline CDR1 is SEHNR and CDR2 is FQNEAQ (reference sequence). The CDR3 is made up of 13 amino acids. The germline V and J ends were trimmed by 2 bases and 5 bases, with 9 bases remaining between them. The CDR3 DNA is TGTGCCAGCAGCTTAAATCCCTCTTATGGCTACACCTTC. Translated: CASSLNPSYGYTF. Using reference TRBV7-9 and TRBJ1-2 for the parts outside the CDR3, the full variable domain is DTGVSQNPRHKITKRGQNVTFRCDPISEHNRLYWYRQTLGQGPEFLTYFQNEAQLEKSRLLSDRFSAERPKGSFSTLEIQRTEQGDSAMYLCASSLNPSYGYTFGSGTRLTVV.

The chain is built from TRBV6-5 and TRBJ1-1, with D perhaps TRBD1 (5 bases). CDR3 length equals 12 residues. Germline lookup yields CDR1 MNHEY and CDR2 SVGAGI. Trimming took 6 bases from V and 8 from J, leaving 13 bases between them. The CDR3 nucleotides are TGTGCCAGCAGCCCCGTTGGGGGAGAAGCTTTCTTT. Translation: CASSPVGGEAFF.